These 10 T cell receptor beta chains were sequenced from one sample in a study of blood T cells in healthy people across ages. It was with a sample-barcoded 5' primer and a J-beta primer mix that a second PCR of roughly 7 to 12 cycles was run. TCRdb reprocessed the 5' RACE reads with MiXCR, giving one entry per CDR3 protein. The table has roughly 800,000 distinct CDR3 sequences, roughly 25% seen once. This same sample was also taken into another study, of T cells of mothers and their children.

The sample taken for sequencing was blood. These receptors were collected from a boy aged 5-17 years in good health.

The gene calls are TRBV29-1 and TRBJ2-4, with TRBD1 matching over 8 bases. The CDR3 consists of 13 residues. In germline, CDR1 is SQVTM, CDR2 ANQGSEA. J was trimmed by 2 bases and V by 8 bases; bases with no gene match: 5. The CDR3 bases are TGCAGCATAGGACAGGGTTCCAAAAACATTCAGTACTTC. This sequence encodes CSIGQGSKNIQYF.

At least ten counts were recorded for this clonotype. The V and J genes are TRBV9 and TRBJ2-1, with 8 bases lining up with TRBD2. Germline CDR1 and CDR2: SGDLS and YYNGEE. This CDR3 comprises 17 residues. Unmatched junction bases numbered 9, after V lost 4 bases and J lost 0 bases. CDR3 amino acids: CASSHPRSGSSYNEQFF. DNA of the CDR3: TGTGCCAGCAGCCACCCTAGGAGCGGGAGCTCCTACAATGAGCAGTTCTTC.

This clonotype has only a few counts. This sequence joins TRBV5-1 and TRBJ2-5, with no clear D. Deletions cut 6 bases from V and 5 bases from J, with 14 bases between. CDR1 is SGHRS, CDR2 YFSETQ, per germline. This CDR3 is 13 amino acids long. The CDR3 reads CASNMAAKETQYF. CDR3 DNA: TGCGCCAGCAACATGGCAGCCAAGGAGACCCAGTACTTC. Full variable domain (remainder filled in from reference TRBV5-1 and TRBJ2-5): KAGVTQTPRYLIKTRGQQVTLSCSPISGHRSVSWYQQTPGQGLQFLFEYFSETQRNKGNFPGRFSGRQFSNSRSEMNVSTLELGDSALYLCASNMAAKETQYFGPGTRLLVL.

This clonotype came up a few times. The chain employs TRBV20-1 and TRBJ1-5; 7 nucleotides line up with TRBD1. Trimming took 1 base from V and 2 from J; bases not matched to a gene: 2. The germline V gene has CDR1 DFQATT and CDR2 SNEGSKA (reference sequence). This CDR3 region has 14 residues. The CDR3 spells CSARVGGGNQPQHF. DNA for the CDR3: TGCAGTGCTAGAGTAGGGGGCGGCAATCAGCCCCAGCATTTT.

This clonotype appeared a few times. CDR3 nucleotides: TGTGCCTGGAGTGTAGGGTCGACCGGGGGCCTCGGCGAGCAGTACTTC. The encoded protein is CAWSVGSTGGLGEQYF. The chain links TRBV30 to TRBJ2-7; D is perhaps TRBD1 or TRBD2 (6 bases each). Germline CDR1 is GTSNPN and CDR2 is SVGIG (reference sequence). The CDR3 is 16 residues long. The V end was cut by 0 bases, the J end by 6 bases, with 21 bases between.

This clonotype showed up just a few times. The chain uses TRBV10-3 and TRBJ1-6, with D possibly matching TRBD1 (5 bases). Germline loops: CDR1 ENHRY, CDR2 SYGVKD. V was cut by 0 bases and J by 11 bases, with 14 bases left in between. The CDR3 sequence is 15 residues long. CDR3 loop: CAISESAGRGAPLHF. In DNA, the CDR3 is TGTGCCATCAGTGAGTCGGCAGGCCGAGGGGCACCCCTCCACTTT.

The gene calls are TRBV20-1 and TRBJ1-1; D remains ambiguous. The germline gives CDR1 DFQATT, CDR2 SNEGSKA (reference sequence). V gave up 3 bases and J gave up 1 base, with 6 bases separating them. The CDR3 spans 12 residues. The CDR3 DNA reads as TGCAGTGCTAGTGAGCGGAACACTGAAGCTTTCTTT. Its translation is CSASERNTEAFF.

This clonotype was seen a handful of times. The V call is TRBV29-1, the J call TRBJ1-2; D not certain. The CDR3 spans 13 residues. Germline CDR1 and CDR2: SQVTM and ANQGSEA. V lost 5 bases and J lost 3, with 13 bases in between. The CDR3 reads CSVRGNSDYGYTF. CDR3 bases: TGCAGCGTTCGCGGTAACTCCGACTATGGCTACACCTTC.

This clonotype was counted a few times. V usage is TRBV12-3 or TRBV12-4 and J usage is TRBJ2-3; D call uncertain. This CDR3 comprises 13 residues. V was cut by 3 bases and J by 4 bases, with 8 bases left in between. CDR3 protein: CASSFDGPDTQYF. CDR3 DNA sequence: TGTGCCAGCAGTTTTGACGGCCCAGATACGCAGTATTTT.

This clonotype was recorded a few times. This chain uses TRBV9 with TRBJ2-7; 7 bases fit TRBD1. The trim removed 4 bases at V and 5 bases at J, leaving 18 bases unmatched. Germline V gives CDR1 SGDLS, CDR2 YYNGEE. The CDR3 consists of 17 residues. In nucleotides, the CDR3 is TGTGCCAGCAGCAGGAGTTTGGCCGGGGACAGAGATGACGAGCAGTACTTC. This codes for CASSRSLAGDRDDEQYF.